This T cell receptor beta chain is drawn from a study of T cell changes during pregnancy in multiple sclerosis (dated by TCRdb to 2018 to 2020). For context, the study as a whole: In women with multiple sclerosis, the researchers looked at how the T cell repertoire shifted as pregnancy progressed.

The CDR3 spans 13 residues, from the cysteine through the phenylalanine. The CDR3 DNA has 39 bases and is translated from base 1. The trim is 7 bases for V and 5 bases for J, with a gap of 12 bases between the germline ends. CDR1 is given as SGHTA and CDR2 as FQGNSA, both from the germline V gene. Points on this clone: Its binding antigen is unknown. The record has no base qualities; no much larger clone is one base away.

The library was produced with the immunoSEQ multiplex PCR assay. TCRdb stores this immuneACCESS table with in-frame sequences only. Part of the clones is absent; in the studies checked, under half of the shortfall reflects unresolved V genes, and no reason is known for the rest. The sample contains 65,000 to 85,000 clones, around 90% of them found a single time. Roughly 0.3% of the sample lies in the top ten. This sequence originates from a female donor with multiple sclerosis, enrolled in a pregnancy study. The sample was CD4+ T cells from peripheral blood mononuclear cells, taken after pregnancy. In this chain, TRBV7-2 is recombined with TRBJ1-5; the D region possibly corresponds to TRBD1 (5 bases align). The nucleotide sequence reads TGTGCCAGCACCCCAGGGCGATATCAGCCCCAGCATTTT. Its translation is CASTPGRYQPQHF.